This T cell receptor (beta chain) was identified during a study of blood T cell repertoires in COVID-19. Study context: From the United States, Italy and Spain came samples of acute and convalescent COVID-19. The analysed material was cDNA or gDNA that came from T cells, B-cell-depleted T cells, or PBMCs.

Worth noting for this clone: The sample holds other DNA sequences that translate to the same CDR3.

J was trimmed by 2 bases and V by 4 bases; bases with no gene match: 4. The CDR3 has 17 amino acids. Germline values: CDR1 MNHEY, CDR2 SMNVEV (reference sequence). Original methodology: Nucleated cell number was recorded as an estimate derived from reference gene primer amplification. The protocol was immunoSEQ multiplex PCR, while the TCRdb copy is restricted to in-frame clones and leaves out a portion. V, J and clone size reflect that table, while D and trimming were determined from the DNA. The sample yields some 15,000 clones, around three quarters seen once. The TCR sequence derives from a man in his 70s with active or convalescent COVID-19. The sequenced sample was peripheral blood. This chain joins TRBV27 and TRBJ2-2; 13 nucleotides line up with TRBD2. The CDR3 is CASSSRLAGGNTGELFF. The CDR3 region has the DNA TGTGCCAGCAGTTCCCGACTAGCGGGAGGAAACACCGGGGAGCTGTTTTTT.